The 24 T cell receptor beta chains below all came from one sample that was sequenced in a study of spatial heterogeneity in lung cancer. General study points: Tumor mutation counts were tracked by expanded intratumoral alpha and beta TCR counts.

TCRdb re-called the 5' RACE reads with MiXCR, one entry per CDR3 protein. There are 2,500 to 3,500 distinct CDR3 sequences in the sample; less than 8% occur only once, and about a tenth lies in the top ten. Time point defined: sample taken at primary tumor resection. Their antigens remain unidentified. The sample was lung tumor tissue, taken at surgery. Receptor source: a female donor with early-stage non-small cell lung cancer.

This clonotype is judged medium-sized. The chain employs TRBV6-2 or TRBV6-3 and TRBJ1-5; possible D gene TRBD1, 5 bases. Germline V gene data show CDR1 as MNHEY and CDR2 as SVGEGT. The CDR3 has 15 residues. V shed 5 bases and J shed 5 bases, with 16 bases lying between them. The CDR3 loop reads CASSPGTGGDQPQHF. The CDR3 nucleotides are TGTGCCAGCAGTCCGGGGACGGGGGGGGATCAGCCCCAGCATTTT.

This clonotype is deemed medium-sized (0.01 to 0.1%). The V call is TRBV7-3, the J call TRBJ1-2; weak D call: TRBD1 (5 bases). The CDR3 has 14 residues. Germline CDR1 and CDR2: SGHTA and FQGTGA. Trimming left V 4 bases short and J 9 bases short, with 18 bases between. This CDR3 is CASSSFSGRGSYTF. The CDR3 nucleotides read TGTGCCAGCAGCTCGTTCTCAGGGAGAGGGAGCTACACCTTC.

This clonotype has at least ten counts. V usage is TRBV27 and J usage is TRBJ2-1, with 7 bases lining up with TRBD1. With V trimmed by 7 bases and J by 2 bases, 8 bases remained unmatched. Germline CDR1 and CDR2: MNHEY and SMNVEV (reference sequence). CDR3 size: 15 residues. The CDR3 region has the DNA TGTGCCAGCAATTACAGGGGACAGACCTACAATGAGCAGTTCTTC. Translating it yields CASNYRGQTYNEQFF.

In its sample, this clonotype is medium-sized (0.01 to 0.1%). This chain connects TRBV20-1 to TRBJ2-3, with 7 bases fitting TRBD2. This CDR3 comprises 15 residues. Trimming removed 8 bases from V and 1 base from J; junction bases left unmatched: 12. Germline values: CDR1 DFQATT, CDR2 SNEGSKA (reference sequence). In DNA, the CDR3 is TGCAGTACCCCCGGAGGCGGGGGTCGCACAGATACGCAGTATTTT. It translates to CSTPGGGGRTDTQYF.

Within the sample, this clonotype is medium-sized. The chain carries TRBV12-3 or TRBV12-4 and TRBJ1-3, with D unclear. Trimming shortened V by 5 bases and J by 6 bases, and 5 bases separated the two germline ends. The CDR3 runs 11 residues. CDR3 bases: TGTGCCAGCAGTCCGGCAAACACCATATATTTT. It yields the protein CASSPANTIYF.

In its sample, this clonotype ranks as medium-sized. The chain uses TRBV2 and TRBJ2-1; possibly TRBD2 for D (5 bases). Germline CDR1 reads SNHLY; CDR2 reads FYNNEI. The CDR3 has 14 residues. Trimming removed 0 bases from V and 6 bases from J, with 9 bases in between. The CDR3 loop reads CASSEARASNEQFF. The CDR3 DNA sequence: TGTGCCAGCAGTGAAGCGAGGGCCAGCAATGAGCAGTTCTTC.

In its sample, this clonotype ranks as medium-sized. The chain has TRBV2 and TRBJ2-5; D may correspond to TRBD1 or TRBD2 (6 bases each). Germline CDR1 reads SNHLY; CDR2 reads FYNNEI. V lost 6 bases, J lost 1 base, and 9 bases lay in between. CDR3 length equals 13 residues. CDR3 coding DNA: TGTGCCAGCAGGCGGGACATCCAAGAGACCCAGTACTTC. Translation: CASRRDIQETQYF.

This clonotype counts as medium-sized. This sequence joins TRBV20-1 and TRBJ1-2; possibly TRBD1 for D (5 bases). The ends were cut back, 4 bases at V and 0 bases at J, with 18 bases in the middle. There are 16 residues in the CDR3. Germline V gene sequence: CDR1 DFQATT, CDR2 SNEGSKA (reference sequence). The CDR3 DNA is TGCAGTGCTATCTCACCCGGCAGGGCGGCTAACTATGGCTACACCTTC. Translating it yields CSAISPGRAANYGYTF.

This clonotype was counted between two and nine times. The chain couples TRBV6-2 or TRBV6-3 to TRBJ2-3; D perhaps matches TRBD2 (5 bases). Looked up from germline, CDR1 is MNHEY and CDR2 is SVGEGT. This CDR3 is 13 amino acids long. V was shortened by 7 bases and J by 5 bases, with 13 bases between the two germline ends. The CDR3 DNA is TGTGCCAGCAAGGTTAGCGTGGGAGATACGCAGTATTTT. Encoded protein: CASKVSVGDTQYF.

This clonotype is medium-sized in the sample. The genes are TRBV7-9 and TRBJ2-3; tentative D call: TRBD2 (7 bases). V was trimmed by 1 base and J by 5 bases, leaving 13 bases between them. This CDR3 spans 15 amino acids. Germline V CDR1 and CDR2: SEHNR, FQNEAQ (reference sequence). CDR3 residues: CASSLVQGRGDTQYF. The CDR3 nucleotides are TGTGCCAGCAGCTTAGTTCAGGGGAGGGGAGATACGCAGTATTTT.

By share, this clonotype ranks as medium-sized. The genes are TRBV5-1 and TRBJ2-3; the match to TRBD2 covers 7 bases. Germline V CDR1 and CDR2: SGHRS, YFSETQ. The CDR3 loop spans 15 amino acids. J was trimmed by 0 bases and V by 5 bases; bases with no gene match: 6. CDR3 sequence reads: CASRTAGASTDTQYF. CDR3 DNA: TGCGCCAGCAGAACGGCGGGAGCTAGCACAGATACGCAGTATTTT.

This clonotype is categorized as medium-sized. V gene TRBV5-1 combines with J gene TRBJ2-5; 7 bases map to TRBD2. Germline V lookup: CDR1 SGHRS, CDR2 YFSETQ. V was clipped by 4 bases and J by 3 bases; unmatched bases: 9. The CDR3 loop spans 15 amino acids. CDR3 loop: CASSTAGTNKETQYF. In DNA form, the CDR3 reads TGCGCCAGCAGCACCGCCGGGACTAACAAAGAGACCCAGTACTTC.

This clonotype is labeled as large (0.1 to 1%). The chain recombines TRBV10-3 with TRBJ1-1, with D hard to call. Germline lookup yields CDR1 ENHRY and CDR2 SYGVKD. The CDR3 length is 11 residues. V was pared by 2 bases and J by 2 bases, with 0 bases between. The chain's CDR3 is CAISENTEAFF. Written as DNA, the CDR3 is TGTGCCATCAGTGAGAACACTGAAGCTTTCTTT.

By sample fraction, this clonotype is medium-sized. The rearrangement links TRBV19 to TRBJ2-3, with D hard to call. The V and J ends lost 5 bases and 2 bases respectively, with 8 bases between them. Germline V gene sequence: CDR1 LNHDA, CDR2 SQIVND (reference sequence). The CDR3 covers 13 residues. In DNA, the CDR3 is TGTGCCAGTAGTTATACGGTCACAGATACGCAGTATTTT. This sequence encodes CASSYTVTDTQYF.

As DNA, the CDR3 is TGTGCCAGCAGCCCTTCCCTCGACAGGATGGAGACCCAGTACTTC. This codes for CASSPSLDRMETQYF. This sequence joins TRBV12-3 or TRBV12-4 and TRBJ2-5; tentative D call: TRBD1 (6 bases). The germline V and J ends were trimmed by 6 bases and 5 bases, with 19 bases remaining between them. CDR3 length: 15 residues.

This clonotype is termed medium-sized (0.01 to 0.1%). This CDR3 reads CASSQEGQGLYGYTF. CDR3 DNA sequence: TGCGCCAGCAGCCAAGAGGGACAGGGACTCTATGGCTACACCTTC. This chain links TRBV4-3 with TRBJ1-2; 9 nucleotides agree with TRBD1. The CDR3 has 15 residues. Germline CDR1 reads LGHNA; CDR2 reads YSLEER. Trimming took 0 bases from V and 4 from J; bases not matched to a gene: 3.

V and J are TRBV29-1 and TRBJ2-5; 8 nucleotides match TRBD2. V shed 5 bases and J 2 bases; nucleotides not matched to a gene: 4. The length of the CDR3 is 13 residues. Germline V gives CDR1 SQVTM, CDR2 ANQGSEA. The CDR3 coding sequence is TGCAGCGTTCCGTCTAGCGGGCAAGAGACCCAGTACTTC. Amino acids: CSVPSSGQETQYF.

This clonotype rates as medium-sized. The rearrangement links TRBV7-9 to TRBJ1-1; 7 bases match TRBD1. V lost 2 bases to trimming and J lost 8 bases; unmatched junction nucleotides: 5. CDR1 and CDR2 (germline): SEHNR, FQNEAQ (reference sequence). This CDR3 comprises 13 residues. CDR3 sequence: CASSLQGGGEAFF. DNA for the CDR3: TGTGCCAGCAGCTTACAGGGAGGGGGCGAAGCTTTCTTT.

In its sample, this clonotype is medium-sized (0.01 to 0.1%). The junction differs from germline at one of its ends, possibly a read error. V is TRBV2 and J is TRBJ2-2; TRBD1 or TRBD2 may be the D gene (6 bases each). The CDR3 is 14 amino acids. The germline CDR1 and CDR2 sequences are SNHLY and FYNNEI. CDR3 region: CANSERGPTGELFF. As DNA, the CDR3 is TGTGCCAACAGTGAACGGGGGCCCACCGGGGAGCTGTTTTTT.

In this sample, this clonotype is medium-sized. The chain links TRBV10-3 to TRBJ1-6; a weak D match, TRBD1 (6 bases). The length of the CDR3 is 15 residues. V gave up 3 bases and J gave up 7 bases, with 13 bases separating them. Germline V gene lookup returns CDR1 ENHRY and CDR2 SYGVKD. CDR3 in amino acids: CAISDRGIANSPLHF. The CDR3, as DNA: TGTGCCATCAGTGACAGGGGAATCGCCAATTCACCCCTCCACTTT.

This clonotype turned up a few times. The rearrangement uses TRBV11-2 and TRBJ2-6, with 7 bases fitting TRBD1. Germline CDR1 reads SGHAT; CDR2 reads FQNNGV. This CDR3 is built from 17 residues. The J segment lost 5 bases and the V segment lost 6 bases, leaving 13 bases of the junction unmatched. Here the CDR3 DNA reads TGTGCCAGCAGTTCCGGGACAGCGGTTACCTGGGCCAACGTCCTGACTTTC. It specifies CASSSGTAVTWANVLTF.

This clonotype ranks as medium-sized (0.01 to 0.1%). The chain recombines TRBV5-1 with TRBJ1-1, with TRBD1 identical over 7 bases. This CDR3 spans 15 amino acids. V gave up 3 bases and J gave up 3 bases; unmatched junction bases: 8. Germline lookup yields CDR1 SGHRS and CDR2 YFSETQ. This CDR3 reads CASSWGGTADTEAFF. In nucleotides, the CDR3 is TGCGCCAGCAGCTGGGGCGGGACAGCGGACACTGAAGCTTTCTTT. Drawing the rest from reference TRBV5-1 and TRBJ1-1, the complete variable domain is KAGVTQTPRYLIKTRGQQVTLSCSPISGHRSVSWYQQTPGQGLQFLFEYFSETQRNKGNFPGRFSGRQFSNSRSEMNVSTLELGDSALYLCASSWGGTADTEAFFGQGTRLTVV.

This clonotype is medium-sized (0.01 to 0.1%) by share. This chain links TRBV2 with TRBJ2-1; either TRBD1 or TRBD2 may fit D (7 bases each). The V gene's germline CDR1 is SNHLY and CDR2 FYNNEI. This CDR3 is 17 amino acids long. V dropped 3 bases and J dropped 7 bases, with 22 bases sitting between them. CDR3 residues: CASSDLGGTVRRNEQFF. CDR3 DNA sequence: TGTGCCAGCAGTGATCTGGGAGGGACAGTGAGGAGGAATGAGCAGTTCTTC. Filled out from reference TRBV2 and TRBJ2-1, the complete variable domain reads EPEVTQTPSHQVTQMGQEVILRCVPISNHLYFYWYRQILGQKVEFLVSFYNNEISEKSEIFDDQFSVERPDGSNFTLKIRSTKLEDSAMYFCASSDLGGTVRRNEQFFGPGTRLTVL.

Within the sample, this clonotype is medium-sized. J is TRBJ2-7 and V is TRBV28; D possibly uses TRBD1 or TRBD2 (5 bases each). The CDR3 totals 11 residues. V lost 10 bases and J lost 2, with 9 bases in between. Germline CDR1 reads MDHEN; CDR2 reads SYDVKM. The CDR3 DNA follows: TGTGCCATCGGGACCGCCTACGAGCAGTACTTC. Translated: CAIGTAYEQYF.